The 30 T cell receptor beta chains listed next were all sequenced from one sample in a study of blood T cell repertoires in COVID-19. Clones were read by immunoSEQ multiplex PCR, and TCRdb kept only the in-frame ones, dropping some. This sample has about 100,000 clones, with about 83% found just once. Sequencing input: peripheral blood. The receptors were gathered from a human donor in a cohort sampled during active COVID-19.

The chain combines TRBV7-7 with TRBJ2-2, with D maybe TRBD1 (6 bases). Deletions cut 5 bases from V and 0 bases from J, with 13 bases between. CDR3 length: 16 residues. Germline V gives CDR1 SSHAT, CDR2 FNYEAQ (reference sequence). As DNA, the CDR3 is TGTGCCAGCAGCCCCCGACAGGACGCGAACACCGGGGAGCTGTTTTTT. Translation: CASSPRQDANTGELFF.

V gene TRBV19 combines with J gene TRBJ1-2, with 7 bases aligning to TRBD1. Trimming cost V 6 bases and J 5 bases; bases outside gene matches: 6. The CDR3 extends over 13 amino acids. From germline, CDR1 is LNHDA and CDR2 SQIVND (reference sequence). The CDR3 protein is CASRTGSGYGYTF. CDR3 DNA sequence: TGTGCCAGTAGGACAGGGTCAGGGTATGGCTACACCTTC.

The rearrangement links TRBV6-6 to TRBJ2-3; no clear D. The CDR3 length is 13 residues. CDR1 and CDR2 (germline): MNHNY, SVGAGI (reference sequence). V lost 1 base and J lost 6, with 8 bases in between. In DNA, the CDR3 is TGTGCCAGCAGTTACTTTCAGGTGGATACGCAGTATTTT. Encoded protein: CASSYFQVDTQYF.

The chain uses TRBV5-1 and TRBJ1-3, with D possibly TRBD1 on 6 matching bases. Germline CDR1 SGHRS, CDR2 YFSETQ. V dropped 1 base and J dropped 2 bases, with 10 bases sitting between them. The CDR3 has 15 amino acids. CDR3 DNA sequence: TGCGCCAGCAGCTTGCAGGGGCTGACTGGAAACACCATATATTTT. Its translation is CASSLQGLTGNTIYF.

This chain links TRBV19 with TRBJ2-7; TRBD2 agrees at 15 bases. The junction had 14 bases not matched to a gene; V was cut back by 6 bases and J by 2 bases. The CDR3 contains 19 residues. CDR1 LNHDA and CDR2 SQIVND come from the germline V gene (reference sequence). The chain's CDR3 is CASSSPTGLAGGFPYEQYF. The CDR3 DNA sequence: TGTGCCAGTAGCTCCCCAACGGGACTAGCGGGAGGATTCCCCTACGAGCAGTACTTC.

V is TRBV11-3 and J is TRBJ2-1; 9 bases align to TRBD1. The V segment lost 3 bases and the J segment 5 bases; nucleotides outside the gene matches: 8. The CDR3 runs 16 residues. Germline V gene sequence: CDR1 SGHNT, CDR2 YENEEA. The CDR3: CASSFWGGQGNNEQFF. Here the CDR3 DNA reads TGTGCCAGCAGCTTTTGGGGGGGACAGGGCAACAATGAGCAGTTCTTC.

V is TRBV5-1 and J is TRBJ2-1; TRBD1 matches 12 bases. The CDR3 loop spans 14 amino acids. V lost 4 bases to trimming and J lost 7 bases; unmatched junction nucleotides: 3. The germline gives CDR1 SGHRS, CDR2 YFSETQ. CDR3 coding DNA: TGCGCCAGCAGCGGGGGACAGGGGGCGAATGAGCAGTTCTTC. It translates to CASSGGQGANEQFF.

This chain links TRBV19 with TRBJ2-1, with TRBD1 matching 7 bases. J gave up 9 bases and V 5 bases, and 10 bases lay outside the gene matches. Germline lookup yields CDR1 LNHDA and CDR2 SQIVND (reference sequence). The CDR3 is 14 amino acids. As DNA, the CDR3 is TGTGCCAGTAGTTACAGGGGACCCGCGCGTGAGCAGTTCTTC. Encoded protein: CASSYRGPAREQFF.

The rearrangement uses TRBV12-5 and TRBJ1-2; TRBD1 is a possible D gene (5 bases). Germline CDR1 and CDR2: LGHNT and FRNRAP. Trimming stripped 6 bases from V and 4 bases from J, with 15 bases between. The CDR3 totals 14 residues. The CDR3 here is CASGATDDGYGYTF. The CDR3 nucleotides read TGTGCTAGTGGGGCGACAGACGACGGCTATGGCTACACCTTC.

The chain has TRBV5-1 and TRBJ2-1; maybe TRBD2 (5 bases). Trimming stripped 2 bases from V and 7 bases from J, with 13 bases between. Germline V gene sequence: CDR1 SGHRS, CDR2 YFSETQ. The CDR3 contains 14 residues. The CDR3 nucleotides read TGCGCCAGCAGCTTACCGGGATCCATGAATGAGCAGTTCTTC. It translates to CASSLPGSMNEQFF.

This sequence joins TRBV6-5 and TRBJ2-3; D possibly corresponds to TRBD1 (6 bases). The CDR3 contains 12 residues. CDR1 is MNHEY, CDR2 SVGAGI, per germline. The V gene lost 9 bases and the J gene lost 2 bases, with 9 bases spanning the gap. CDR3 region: CASGQFTDTQYF. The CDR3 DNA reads TGTGCCAGTGGACAGTTCACAGATACGCAGTATTTT.

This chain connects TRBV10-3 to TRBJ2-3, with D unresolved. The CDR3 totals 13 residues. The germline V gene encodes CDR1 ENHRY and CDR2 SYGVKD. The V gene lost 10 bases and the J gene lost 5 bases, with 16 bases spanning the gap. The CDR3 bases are TGTGCCACCCTGACATTTTTGGGAGATACGCAGTATTTT. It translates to CATLTFLGDTQYF.

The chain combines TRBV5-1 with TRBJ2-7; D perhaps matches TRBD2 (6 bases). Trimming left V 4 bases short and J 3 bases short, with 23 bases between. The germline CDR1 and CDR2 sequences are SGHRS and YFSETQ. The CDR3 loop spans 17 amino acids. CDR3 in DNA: TGCGCCAGCAGCCTCGGACGGTCCGGGGGAAGGGTCTACGAGCAGTACTTC. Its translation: CASSLGRSGGRVYEQYF.

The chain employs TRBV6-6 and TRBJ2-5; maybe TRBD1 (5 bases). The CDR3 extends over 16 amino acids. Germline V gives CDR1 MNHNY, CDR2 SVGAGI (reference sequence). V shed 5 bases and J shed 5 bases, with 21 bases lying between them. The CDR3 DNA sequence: TGTGCCAGCAGTCGCGTGGCCCCAGGGTCAGGGGAGACCCAGTACTTC. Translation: CASSRVAPGSGETQYF.

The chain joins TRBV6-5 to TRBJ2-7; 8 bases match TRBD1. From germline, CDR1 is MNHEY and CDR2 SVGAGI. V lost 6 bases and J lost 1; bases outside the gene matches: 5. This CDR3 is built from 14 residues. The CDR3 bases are TGTGCCAGCAGCGGTCAGGGGGCATCCTACGAGCAGTACTTC. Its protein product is CASSGQGASYEQYF.

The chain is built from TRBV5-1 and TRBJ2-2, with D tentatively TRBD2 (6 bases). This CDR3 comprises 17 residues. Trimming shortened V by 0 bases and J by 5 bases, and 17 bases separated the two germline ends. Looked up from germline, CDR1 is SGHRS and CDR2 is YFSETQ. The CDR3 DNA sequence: TGCGCCAGCAGCTTGGGCCCCCTCGGGAGTCGAACCGGGGAGCTGTTTTTT. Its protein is CASSLGPLGSRTGELFF.

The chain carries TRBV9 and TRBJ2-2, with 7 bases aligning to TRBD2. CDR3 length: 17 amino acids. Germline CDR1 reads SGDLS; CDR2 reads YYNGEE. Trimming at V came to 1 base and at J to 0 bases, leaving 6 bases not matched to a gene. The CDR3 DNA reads TGTGCCAGCAGCGTATCGGCGGGAGATGCGAACACCGGGGAGCTGTTTTTT. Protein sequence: CASSVSAGDANTGELFF.

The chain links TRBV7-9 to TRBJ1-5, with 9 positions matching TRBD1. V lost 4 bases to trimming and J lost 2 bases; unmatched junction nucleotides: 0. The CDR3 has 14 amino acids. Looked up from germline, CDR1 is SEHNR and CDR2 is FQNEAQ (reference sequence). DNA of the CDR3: TGTGCCAGCAGCTGGGACAGGGGCAATCAGCCCCAGCATTTT. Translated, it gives CASSWDRGNQPQHF.

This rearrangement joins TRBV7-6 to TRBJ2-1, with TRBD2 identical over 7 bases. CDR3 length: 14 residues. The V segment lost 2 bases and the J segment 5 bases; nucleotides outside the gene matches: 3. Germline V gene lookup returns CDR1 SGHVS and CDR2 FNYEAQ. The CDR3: CASSLRDYNNEQFF. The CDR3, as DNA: TGTGCCAGCAGCTTACGGGACTACAACAATGAGCAGTTCTTC.

This CDR3 reads CASSLAGGSSRWDTQYF. DNA of the CDR3: TGTGCCAGCAGTTTAGCAGGGGGTAGTTCTAGGTGGGATACGCAGTATTTT. The chain recombines TRBV28 with TRBJ2-3; 7 positions agree with TRBD1. J gave up 6 bases and V 2 bases, and 14 bases lay outside the gene matches. This CDR3 region has 17 residues. Germline CDR1 is MDHEN and CDR2 is SYDVKM.

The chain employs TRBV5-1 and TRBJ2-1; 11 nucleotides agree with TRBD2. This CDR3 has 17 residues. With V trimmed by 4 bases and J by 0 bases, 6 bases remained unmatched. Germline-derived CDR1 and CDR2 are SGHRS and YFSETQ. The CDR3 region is CASSTGGLAGSYNEQFF. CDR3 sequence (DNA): TGCGCCAGCAGCACAGGAGGACTAGCGGGCTCCTACAATGAGCAGTTCTTC.

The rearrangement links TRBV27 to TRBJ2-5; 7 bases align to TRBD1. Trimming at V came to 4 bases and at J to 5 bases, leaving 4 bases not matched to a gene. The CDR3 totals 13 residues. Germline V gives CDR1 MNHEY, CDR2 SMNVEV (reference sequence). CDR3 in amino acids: CASSSTGWETQYF. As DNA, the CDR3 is TGTGCCAGCAGTTCGACAGGGTGGGAGACCCAGTACTTC.

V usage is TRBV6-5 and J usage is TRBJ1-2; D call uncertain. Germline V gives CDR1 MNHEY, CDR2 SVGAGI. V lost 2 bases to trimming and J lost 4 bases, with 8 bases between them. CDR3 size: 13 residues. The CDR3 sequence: CASSYPGAYGYTF. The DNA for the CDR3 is TGTGCCAGCAGTTACCCTGGAGCCTATGGCTACACCTTC.

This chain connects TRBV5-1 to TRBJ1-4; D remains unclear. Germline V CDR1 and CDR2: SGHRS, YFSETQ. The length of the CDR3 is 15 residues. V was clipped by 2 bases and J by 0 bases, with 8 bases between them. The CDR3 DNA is TGCGCCAGCAGCTTCGGTTATGCAACTAATGAAAAACTGTTTTTT. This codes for CASSFGYATNEKLFF.

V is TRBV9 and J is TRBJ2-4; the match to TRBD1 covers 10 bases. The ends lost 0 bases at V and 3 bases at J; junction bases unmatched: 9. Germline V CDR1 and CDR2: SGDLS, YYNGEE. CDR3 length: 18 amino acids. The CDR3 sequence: CASSVGGEGQGIKNIQYF. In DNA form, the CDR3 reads TGTGCCAGCAGCGTAGGCGGGGAGGGACAGGGGATCAAAAACATTCAGTACTTC.

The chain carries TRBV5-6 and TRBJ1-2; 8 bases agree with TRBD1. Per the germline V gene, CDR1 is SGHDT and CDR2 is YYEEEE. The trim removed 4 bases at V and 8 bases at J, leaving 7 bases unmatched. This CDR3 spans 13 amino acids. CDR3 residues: CASSPDRGLGYTF. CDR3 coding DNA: TGTGCCAGCAGCCCAGACAGGGGTTTAGGCTACACCTTC. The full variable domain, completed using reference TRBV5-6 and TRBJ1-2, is DAGVTQSPTHLIKTRGQQVTLRCSPKSGHDTVSWYQQALGQGPQFIFQYYEEEERQRGNFPDRFSGHQFPNYSSELNVNALLLGDSALYLCASSPDRGLGYTFGSGTRLTVV.

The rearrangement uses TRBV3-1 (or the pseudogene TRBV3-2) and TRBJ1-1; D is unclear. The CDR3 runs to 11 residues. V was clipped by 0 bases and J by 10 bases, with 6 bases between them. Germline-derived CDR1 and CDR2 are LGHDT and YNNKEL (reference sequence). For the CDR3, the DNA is TGTGCCAGCAGCCAAGAGGCGGGAGCTTTCTTT. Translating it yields CASSQEAGAFF.

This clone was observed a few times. The chain's CDR3 is CASSHRDTNQPQHF. CDR3 nucleotide sequence: TGTGCCAGCAGCCACCGGGACACCAATCAGCCCCAGCATTTT. The chain combines TRBV5-5 with TRBJ1-5, with D tentatively TRBD1 (6 bases). The V end was cut by 4 bases, the J end by 3 bases, with 11 bases between. This CDR3 comprises 14 residues. Germline V CDR1 and CDR2: SGHKS, YYEKEE (reference sequence). Full variable domain (rest looked up from reference TRBV5-5 and TRBJ1-5): DAGVTQSPTHLIKTRGQQVTLRCSPISGHKSVSWYQQVLGQGPQFIFQYYEKEERGRGNFPDRFSARQFPNYSSELNVNALLLGDSALYLCASSHRDTNQPQHFGDGTRLSIL.

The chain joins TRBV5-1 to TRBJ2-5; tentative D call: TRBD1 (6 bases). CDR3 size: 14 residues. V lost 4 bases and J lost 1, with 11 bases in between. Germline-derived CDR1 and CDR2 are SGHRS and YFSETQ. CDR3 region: CASSPGHFQETQYF. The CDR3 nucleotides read TGCGCCAGCAGCCCGGGACACTTCCAAGAGACCCAGTACTTC.

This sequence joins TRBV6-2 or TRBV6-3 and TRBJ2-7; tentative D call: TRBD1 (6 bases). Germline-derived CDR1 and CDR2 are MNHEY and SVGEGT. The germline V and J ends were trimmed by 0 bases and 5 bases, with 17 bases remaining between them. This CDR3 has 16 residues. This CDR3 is CASSYSLQGAGNEQYF. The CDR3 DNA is TGTGCCAGCAGTTACTCTCTACAGGGCGCAGGGAACGAGCAGTACTTC.